This passage covers 30 T cell receptor beta chains from one sample sequenced in a study of T cells in Graves' hyperthyroidism and ophthalmopathy. Amplification targeted TCR beta CDR3 regions from RNA transcripts. A set of HTBI primers served as the primers for a first-round RT-PCR of the TCR CDR3. TCRdb ran MiXCR on the multiplex PCR reads and lists one entry per CDR3 protein. The sample records about 290,000 distinct CDR3 sequences, approximately 14% being singletons. Material for sequencing was blood. Receptors originate from a woman between 40 and 50 years old with Graves' hyperthyroidism.

The table lists this clonotype with many counts. V and J are TRBV13 and TRBJ2-7; D unclear. The V gene lost 6 bases and the J gene lost 6 bases, with 9 bases spanning the gap. This CDR3 region has 11 residues. Germline loops: CDR1 PRHDT, CDR2 FYEKMQ (reference sequence). The CDR3: CASSEGREQYF. The CDR3 nucleotides are TGTGCCAGCAGTGAAGGACGCGAGCAGTACTTC.

This clonotype was observed at least ten times. The V and J genes are TRBV28 and TRBJ1-5, with no clear D. Germline V gene data show CDR1 as MDHEN and CDR2 as SYDVKM. V gave up 2 bases and J gave up 6 bases, with 5 bases separating them. There are 12 residues in the CDR3. The CDR3 spells CASSLGTQPQHF. The CDR3 region has the DNA TGTGCCAGCAGTTTAGGCACTCAGCCCCAGCATTTT.

This clonotype has at least ten counts. V is TRBV20-1 and J is TRBJ2-7; 7 positions match TRBD1. This CDR3 comprises 13 residues. Germline CDR1 reads DFQATT; CDR2 reads SNEGSKA (reference sequence). With V trimmed by 5 bases and J by 2 bases, 6 bases remained unmatched. CDR3 sequence: CSAAWDSAYEQYF. DNA for the CDR3: TGCAGTGCTGCCTGGGACAGTGCCTACGAGCAGTACTTC.

This clonotype was counted only a few times. The rearrangement joins TRBV30 to TRBJ2-7; D is undetermined. The V gene lost 5 bases and the J gene lost 0 bases, with 5 bases spanning the gap. The CDR3 is 11 residues long. Per germline, CDR1 GTSNPN and CDR2 SVGIG (reference sequence). The CDR3 DNA is TGTGCCTGGCAAAGCTCCTACGAGCAGTACTTC. Protein sequence: CAWQSSYEQYF. The full variable domain, its missing parts supplied by reference TRBV30 and TRBJ2-7, is SQTIHQWPATLVQPVGSPLSLECTVEGTSNPNLYWYRQAAGRGLQLLFYSVGIGQISSEVPQNLSASRPQDRQFILSSKKLLLSDSGFYLCAWQSSYEQYFGPGTRLTVT.

This clonotype was seen at least ten times. The chain is built from TRBV5-1 and TRBJ1-5; 10 bases agree with TRBD1. Germline-derived CDR1 and CDR2 are SGHRS and YFSETQ. This CDR3 has 15 amino acids. V lost 0 bases to trimming and J lost 7 bases; unmatched junction nucleotides: 4. The CDR3 here is CASSLAGQGEQPQHF. DNA of the CDR3: TGCGCCAGCAGCTTGGCCGGACAGGGGGAACAGCCCCAGCATTTT.

There are a few counts of this clonotype. The CDR3 loop reads CASRGGAVPGDTQYF. DNA for the CDR3: TGTGCCAGCAGGGGGGGGGCGGTTCCCGGGGATACGCAGTATTTT. The chain carries TRBV5-8 and TRBJ2-3, with D tentatively TRBD2 (7 bases). Per germline, CDR1 SGHTS and CDR2 YDEGEE. This CDR3 comprises 15 residues. V lost 5 bases, J lost 6 bases, and 19 bases lay in between.

This clonotype was recorded at least ten times. V is TRBV30 and J is TRBJ2-1; D may be TRBD2 (5 bases). Trimming removed 3 bases at V and 8 bases at J, with 17 bases between. Germline-derived CDR1 and CDR2 are GTSNPN and SVGIG (reference sequence). This CDR3 contains 14 residues. The CDR3 DNA follows: TGTGCCTGGAGGCCGCCGGGAATCAGAGATGAGCAGTTCTTC. Translated: CAWRPPGIRDEQFF.

There are a few counts of this clonotype. The rearrangement joins TRBV7-8 to TRBJ1-5, with no clear D. The CDR3 is 14 residues long. V dropped 5 bases and J dropped 8 bases, with 16 bases sitting between them. Germline values: CDR1 SGHVS, CDR2 FQNEAQ. This CDR3 reads CASSLQTFRKPQHF. The CDR3 coding sequence is TGTGCCAGCAGCCTCCAAACGTTCCGTAAGCCCCAGCATTTT. Based on the CDR3 plus reference TRBV7-8 and TRBJ1-5, the full variable domain is GAGVSQSPRYKVAKRGQDVALRCDPISGHVSLFWYQQALGQGPEFLTYFQNEAQLDKSGLPSDRFFAERPEGSVSTLKIQRTQQEDSAVYLCASSLQTFRKPQHFGDGTRLSIL.

In regard to this clonotype: A much larger clone lies a single base off, so this may be a read error. The rearrangement uses TRBV6-5 and TRBJ2-3, with a tentative D call TRBD2 (5 bases). The CDR3 spans 16 residues. Germline CDR1 reads MNHEY; CDR2 reads SVGAGI. Here the CDR3 reads CASSNSRGRGADTQYF. DNA of the CDR3: TGTGCCAGCAGTAACTCCAGAGGGAGAGGAGCAGATACGCAGTATTTT.

At least ten counts were recorded for this clonotype. The chain couples TRBV15 to TRBJ2-7; weak D call: TRBD1 (5 bases). Germline V gene data show CDR1 as LNHNV and CDR2 as YYDKDF (reference sequence). Trimming took off 1 base at V and 5 bases at J, with 9 bases between the two ends. This CDR3 has 13 residues. In nucleotides, the CDR3 is TGTGCCACCAGCAGAGCATGGGGCCACGAGCAGTACTTC. It specifies CATSRAWGHEQYF. Supplemented by reference TRBV15 and TRBJ2-7, the full variable domain reads DAMVIQNPRYQVTQFGKPVTLSCSQTLNHNVMYWYQQKSSQAPKLLFHYYDKDFNNEADTPDNFQSRRPNTSFCFLDIRSPGLGDTAMYLCATSRAWGHEQYFGPGTRLTVT.

On this clonotype: This sequence may be a read error, since a much larger clone differs from it by one base. This rearrangement joins TRBV2 to TRBJ2-2; D might be TRBD1 or TRBD2, each matching 5 bases. CDR1 and CDR2 (germline): SNHLY, FYNNEI. This CDR3 spans 12 amino acids. The CDR3 loop is CATADGTGKLFF. In DNA form, the CDR3 reads TGTGCCACGGCCGACGGGACCGGGAAGCTGTTTTTT.

This rearrangement joins TRBV6-1 to TRBJ1-2, with a possible D match to TRBD1 (6 bases). Germline CDR1 reads MNHNS; CDR2 reads SASEGT. This CDR3 region has 14 residues. Trimming removed 7 bases from V and 4 bases from J, with 16 bases in between. The CDR3 bases are TGTGCCAGCAATCATAAGAGGGGGGGCTATGGCTACACCTTC. It is translated as CASNHKRGGYGYTF.

The chain has TRBV30 and TRBJ1-6, with D tentatively TRBD1 (6 bases). In germline, CDR1 is GTSNPN, CDR2 SVGIG (reference sequence). V was cut by 4 bases and J by 7 bases, with 20 bases left in between. The CDR3 is 16 amino acids. CDR3 DNA: TGTGCCTGGACCCGATTAGACGGCAGGGGAAATTCACCCCTCCACTTT. This encodes CAWTRLDGRGNSPLHF.

The chain combines TRBV19 with TRBJ1-1, with a weak D call TRBD1 (6 bases). The CDR3 runs 12 residues. Between the trimmed V and J ends, which lost 4 bases and 8 bases, there was a span of 11 bases. Germline loops: CDR1 LNHDA, CDR2 SQIVND (reference sequence). The CDR3 bases are TGTGCCAGTAGTAGAGGGGGGTACGAAGCTTTCTTT. Translated, it gives CASSRGGYEAFF.

This rearrangement joins TRBV19 to TRBJ2-1; D is unclear. The length of the CDR3 is 13 residues. Germline-derived CDR1 and CDR2 are LNHDA and SQIVND (reference sequence). Trimming removed 5 bases from V and 7 bases from J, with 12 bases in between. In DNA form, the CDR3 reads TGTGCCAGTAGTTGGGTCGTCGCGAATGAGCAGTTCTTC. This gives the protein CASSWVVANEQFF.

This clonotype was found many times. J is TRBJ2-5 and V is TRBV29-1; D is ambiguous. The CDR3 contains 12 residues. V was clipped by 4 bases and J by 1 base, with 7 bases between them. Germline lookup yields CDR1 SQVTM and CDR2 ANQGSEA. The CDR3 loop reads CSVVGIQETQYF. The CDR3 region has the DNA TGCAGCGTTGTTGGGATCCAAGAGACCCAGTACTTC.

This clonotype was counted a few times. The chain is built from TRBV7-9 and TRBJ2-5; 12 nucleotides line up with TRBD1. Looked up from germline, CDR1 is SEHNR and CDR2 is FQNEAQ (reference sequence). J was trimmed by 4 bases and V by 0 bases; bases with no gene match: 3. This CDR3 region has 16 residues. The CDR3 sequence is CASSLAGTGGAETQYF. The CDR3 nucleotides read TGTGCCAGCAGCTTAGCTGGGACAGGGGGCGCAGAGACCCAGTACTTC.

This clonotype has at least ten counts. The rearrangement uses TRBV7-2 and TRBJ2-1; 11 bases align to TRBD2. This CDR3 spans 15 amino acids. The V and J ends lost 6 bases and 2 bases, in that order; junction bases with no gene match: 3. Germline V gives CDR1 SGHTA, CDR2 FQGNSA. CDR3 amino acids: CASSLSGRAYNEQFF. In DNA, the CDR3 is TGTGCCAGCAGTCTTAGCGGGAGGGCCTACAATGAGCAGTTCTTC. The full variable domain, completed using reference TRBV7-2 and TRBJ2-1, is GAGVSQSPSNKVTEKGKDVELRCDPISGHTALYWYRQSLGQGLEFLIYFQGNSAPDKSGLPSDRFSAERTGGSVSTLTIQRTQQEDSAVYLCASSLSGRAYNEQFFGPGTRLTVL.

This clonotype showed up many times. The chain employs TRBV28 and TRBJ1-1; 7 bases are a match to TRBD1. CDR1 and CDR2 from the germline V gene are MDHEN and SYDVKM. V dropped 1 base and J dropped 3; count of bases not matched to a gene: 11. The CDR3 runs 17 residues. In nucleotides, the CDR3 is TGTGCCAGCAGTTTATTCTGGAGGGGGCGGACGGACACTGAAGCTTTCTTT. Its protein product is CASSLFWRGRTDTEAFF.

The sample holds many counts of this clonotype. CDR3 DNA sequence: TGCGCCAGCAGTCGGTCAGGGGGCCTGAATGAGCAGTTCTTC. Translated: CASSRSGGLNEQFF. This chain connects TRBV5-1 to TRBJ2-1, with 8 bases aligning to TRBD1. Germline values: CDR1 SGHRS, CDR2 YFSETQ. V was pared by 5 bases and J by 7 bases, with 8 bases of the junction left unmatched. This CDR3 comprises 14 residues.

The chain uses TRBV19 and TRBJ2-1; 7 nucleotides agree with TRBD2. The junction had 8 bases not matched to a gene; V was cut back by 6 bases and J by 6 bases. Germline V gene sequence: CDR1 LNHDA, CDR2 SQIVND (reference sequence). The CDR3 sequence is 14 residues long. CDR3 sequence (DNA): TGTGCCAGTAGGGACCGGGGCGGGAGCAATGAGCAGTTCTTC. As protein: CASRDRGGSNEQFF.

This clonotype was counted at least ten times. The rearrangement uses TRBV5-6 and TRBJ1-2; the match to TRBD1 covers 7 bases. Per germline, CDR1 SGHDT and CDR2 YYEEEE. Trimming cost V 4 bases and J 8 bases; bases outside gene matches: 5. The CDR3 totals 12 residues. The chain's CDR3 is CASSPDRRGYTF. The DNA for the CDR3 is TGTGCCAGCAGCCCGGACAGGAGGGGCTACACCTTC.

This clonotype has only one observation. This may be a read error, as it is one base from a much larger clone. The chain uses TRBV18 and TRBJ2-1; TRBD2 aligns across 7 bases. The junction had 5 bases not matched to a gene; V was cut back by 3 bases and J by 6 bases. CDR1 and CDR2 (germline): KGHSH, LQKENI. This CDR3 contains 14 residues. The DNA of the CDR3 is TGTGCCAGCTCACCCGGGACTACTGGCAATGAGCAGTTCTTC. Protein sequence: CASSPGTTGNEQFF.

The genes are TRBV6-6 and TRBJ1-6; no clear D gene. The CDR3 is 16 residues long. Per germline, CDR1 MNHNY and CDR2 SVGAGI (reference sequence). The V end lost 0 bases, the J end lost 9 bases, and 15 bases lay between the germline ends. The CDR3 coding sequence is TGTGCCAGCAGTTACTCCGGGCCACCTTCGTTTTCACCCCTCCACTTT. Translation: CASSYSGPPSFSPLHF.

This clonotype came up many times. This rearrangement joins TRBV7-9 to TRBJ2-1; TRBD2 matches at 13 bases. The CDR3 covers 16 residues. Germline CDR1 reads SEHNR; CDR2 reads FQNEAQ (reference sequence). With V trimmed by 5 bases and J by 7 bases, 8 bases remained unmatched. CDR3 sequence (DNA): TGTGCCAGCAGCAGCGGACTAGCGGGAGTTTGGAATGAGCAGTTCTTC. Protein product: CASSSGLAGVWNEQFF.

J is TRBJ2-3 and V is TRBV6-1; 11 bases fit TRBD1. Germline-derived CDR1 and CDR2 are MNHNS and SASEGT. This CDR3 contains 15 residues. V shed 8 bases, J shed 4 bases, and the junction held 8 bases outside the gene matches. The CDR3 DNA reads TGTGCCAGCGGAGAAGGGACAGGGGGAGCAGATACGCAGTATTTT. Translating gives CASGEGTGGADTQYF.

This clonotype was recorded at least ten times. The chain carries TRBV28 and TRBJ1-1; D remains ambiguous. Trimming stripped 6 bases from V and 1 base from J, with 6 bases between. This CDR3 is built from 12 residues. The germline V gene has CDR1 MDHEN and CDR2 SYDVKM. The CDR3 DNA reads TGTGCCAGCAGATTGGGGAACACTGAAGCTTTCTTT. Residues: CASRLGNTEAFF.

This clonotype has at least ten counts. The chain recombines TRBV5-1 with TRBJ1-1; no firm D call. CDR1 SGHRS and CDR2 YFSETQ come from the germline V gene. Trimming took 4 bases from V and 4 from J, leaving 14 bases between them. This CDR3 region has 14 residues. CDR3 residues: CASSLFSLGTEAFF. The CDR3 nucleotides read TGCGCCAGCAGCCTGTTTTCGCTTGGCACTGAAGCTTTCTTT.

This clonotype showed up many times. The chain is built from TRBV7-3 and TRBJ1-1; unclear D gene. The CDR3 contains 13 residues. The V gene's germline CDR1 is SGHTA and CDR2 FQGTGA. Between the trimmed V and J ends, which lost 5 bases and 1 base, there was a span of 8 bases. The CDR3 DNA reads as TGTGCCAGCAGCGCGGACGCGAACACTGAAGCTTTCTTT. It codes for CASSADANTEAFF.

This clonotype was detected ten times or more. This rearrangement joins TRBV7-9 to TRBJ2-7; D perhaps matches TRBD1 (6 bases). This CDR3 has 12 amino acids. Deletions cut 5 bases from V and 4 bases from J, with 9 bases between. Germline V gene sequence: CDR1 SEHNR, CDR2 FQNEAQ (reference sequence). For the CDR3, the DNA is TGTGCCAGCAGCCCAGACAGGTACGAGCAGTACTTC. This translates into CASSPDRYEQYF.